These T cell receptor beta chains were read from a single sample in a study of OX40 agonist ivuxolimab in advanced cancers. Profiled with immunoSEQ multiplex PCR; TCRdb holds only in-frame clones, not every one. The sample has roughly 25,000 clones; around 75% are singletons. This sample comprised CD4+ or CD8+ T cells sorted from blood, obtained in a trial of the OX40 agonist ivuxolimab. The receptors come from an adult with an advanced solid tumor such as melanoma, head and neck, liver or kidney cancer. The CDR3 runs from the conserved cysteine through the conserved F or W. Each record gives: D gene, J gene, V gene, clone size, CDR3 protein, CDR3 DNA. D genes are given only for firm matches. The size field is filled for only some rows; it gives once, few, many or a size class.

.,TRBJ2-2,TRBV2,.,CARRAGGGMSAGELFF,TGTGCCCGCCGCGCGGGTGGGGGGATGAGTGCCGGGGAGCTGTTTTTT
.,TRBJ2-2,TRBV7-9,.,CASSSHRDRNTGELFF,TGTGCCAGCAGCTCGCACAGGGACCGCAACACCGGGGAGCTGTTTTTT
TRBD1,TRBJ2-7,TRBV7-9,.,CASSHTGTGFYEQYF,TGTGCCAGCAGCCACACCGGGACAGGGTTCTACGAGCAGTACTTC
.,TRBJ1-3,TRBV29-1,once,CSAAYNSGNTIYF,TGCAGCGCTGCTTACAACTCTGGAAACACCATATATTTT
TRBD1,TRBJ1-1,TRBV9,.,CASSGQGAGNTEAFF,TGTGCCAGCAGCGGACAGGGGGCAGGGAACACTGAAGCTTTCTTT
.,TRBJ2-7,TRBV30,few,CAWSVRNEQYF,TGTGCCTGGAGTGTACGGAACGAGCAGTACTTC
.,TRBJ1-2,TRBV19,medium-sized,CASAPGPSGYGYTF,TGTGCCAGTGCTCCGGGGCCATCGGGCTATGGCTACACCTTC
TRBD2,TRBJ2-5,TRBV30,.,CAWSLALGTSGGAQETQYF,TGTGCCTGGAGTCTTGCTCTCGGGACTAGCGGGGGGGCCCAAGAGACCCAGTACTTC
.,TRBJ2-5,TRBV5-1,.,CASSLGTLRQETQYF,TGCGCCAGCAGCCTTGGAACCCTACGGCAAGAGACCCAGTACTTC
TRBD1,TRBJ1-1,TRBV18,.,CASSSTGGYTEAFF,TGTGCCAGCTCATCGACAGGGGGCTACACTGAAGCTTTCTTT
.,TRBJ1-5,TRBV4-1,.,CASSQGPYQPQHF,TGCGCCAGCAGCCAAGGACCCTATCAGCCCCAGCATTTT
.,TRBJ2-5,TRBV5-6,.,CASSLEADPGETQYF,TGTGCCAGCAGCTTGGAGGCCGACCCGGGGGAGACCCAGTACTTC
TRBD2,TRBJ2-3,TRBV5-4,few,CASSSGGINTDTQYF,TGTGCCAGCAGCTCCGGGGGGATTAACACAGATACGCAGTATTTT
TRBD1,TRBJ1-5,TRBV7-3,few,CASSPRDRGSNQPQHF,TGTGCCAGCAGCCCCCGGGACAGGGGAAGCAATCAGCCCCAGCATTTT
.,TRBJ2-1,TRBV11-2,.,CASSGAGSYNEQFF,TGTGCCAGCAGCGGTGCTGGGTCCTACAATGAGCAGTTCTTC
.,TRBJ1-2,TRBV11-2,medium-sized,CASSLEVAYGYTF,TGTGCCAGCAGCTTAGAGGTCGCCTATGGCTACACCTTC
.,TRBJ1-6,TRBV30,.,CAWRLPGDSPLHF,TGTGCCTGGAGGTTGCCAGGGGATTCACCCCTCCACTTT
TRBD2,TRBJ2-5,TRBV14,.,CASSQRGGARAETQYF,TGTGCCAGCAGCCAACGCGGGGGGGCAAGAGCAGAGACCCAGTACTTC
.,TRBJ2-2,TRBV5-1,.,CASSLGWDTGELFF,TGCGCCAGCAGCTTGGGGTGGGACACCGGGGAGCTGTTTTTT
.,TRBJ2-5,TRBV2,.,CASRNREETQYF,TGTGCCAGCAGGAACAGGGAAGAGACCCAGTACTTC
TRBD2,TRBJ2-1,TRBV28,.,CASRTLAGGYNEQFF,TGTGCCAGCAGGACACTAGCGGGGGGATACAATGAGCAGTTCTTC
.,TRBJ2-7,TRBV9,.,CASSVDDLNSYEQYF,TGTGCCAGCAGCGTAGACGACTTAAACTCCTACGAGCAGTACTTC
TRBD2,TRBJ2-2,TRBV7-6,.,CASSPSGGPTGELFF,TGTGCCAGCAGCCCTAGCGGGGGCCCCACCGGGGAGCTGTTTTTT
TRBD1,TRBJ2-1,TRBV7-9,medium-sized,CASSLTGTGGYHYNEQFF,TGTGCCAGCAGCTTAACGGGGACAGGGGGCTACCACTACAATGAGCAGTTCTTC
.,TRBJ2-2,TRBV5-1,.,CASSLEWAGPPNTGELFF,TGCGCCAGCAGCTTGGAATGGGCAGGGCCCCCGAACACCGGGGAGCTGTTTTTT
.,TRBJ1-1,TRBV27,.,CASNQPGRLNTEAFF,TGTGCCAGCAACCAGCCGGGACGCCTGAACACTGAAGCTTTCTTT
.,TRBJ2-2,TRBV14,.,CASSQDNTGELFF,TGTGCCAGCAGCCAGGATAACACCGGGGAGCTGTTTTTT
.,TRBJ2-3,TRBV6-1,.,CASIRTDTQYF,TGTGCCAGCATCAGAACAGATACGCAGTATTTT
.,TRBJ2-2,TRBV29-1,.,CSVRRTGELFF,TGCAGCGTCCGACGAACCGGGGAGCTGTTTTTT
.,TRBJ2-5,TRBV7-9,.,CASSFAQRVGLPETQYF,TGTGCCAGCAGCTTTGCCCAGCGGGTGGGTTTACCAGAGACCCAGTACTTC
.,TRBJ2-6,TRBV27,.,CASSLSGANVLTF,TGTGCCAGCAGTTTATCTGGGGCCAACGTCCTGACTTTC
.,TRBJ2-7,TRBV6-1,.,CASRRSYEQYF,TGTGCCAGCAGACGGAGCTACGAGCAGTACTTC
TRBD1,TRBJ1-5,TRBV29-1,.,CSVDPDRDSNQPQHF,TGCAGCGTTGACCCCGACAGGGATAGCAATCAGCCCCAGCATTTT
TRBD2,TRBJ2-3,TRBV7-8,once,CASSLARLAGVGDTQYF,TGTGCCAGCAGCTTAGCGCGGTTAGCGGGGGTGGGTGATACGCAGTATTTT
.,TRBJ2-7,TRBV5-6,.,CASSLDPGYEQYF,TGTGCCAGCAGCTTAGACCCCGGTTACGAGCAGTACTTC
.,TRBJ2-3,TRBV7-3,.,CASSSDGSLTDTQYF,TGTGCCAGCAGCTCCGATGGTAGCTTGACAGATACGCAGTATTTT
TRBD2,TRBJ2-3,TRBV7-3,.,CASSPTGTSGGLTDTQYF,TGTGCCAGCAGCCCCACCGGGACTAGCGGGGGCCTCACAGATACGCAGTATTTT
.,TRBJ2-7,TRBV9,few,CASSPWGEENEQYF,TGTGCCAGCAGCCCCTGGGGGGAGGAGAACGAGCAGTACTTC
.,TRBJ2-5,TRBV7-3,.,CASSLSLLPQETQYF,TGTGCCAGCAGCTTAAGTCTATTACCTCAAGAGACCCAGTACTTC
.,TRBJ2-2,TRBV7-9,few,CASRQATGELFF,TGTGCCAGCAGACAGGCCACCGGGGAGCTGTTTTTT
.,TRBJ1-4,TRBV9,medium-sized,CASSVGEGDGGEKLFF,TGTGCCAGCAGCGTAGGAGAGGGTGATGGGGGTGAAAAACTGTTTTTT
.,TRBJ2-7,TRBV27,.,CASSNVDRVYEQYF,TGTGCCAGCAGTAATGTGGACAGAGTCTACGAGCAGTACTTC
.,TRBJ1-2,TRBV30,.,CAWSTRGNGYGYTF,TGTGCCTGGAGTACCAGGGGAAACGGCTATGGCTACACCTTC
TRBD1,TRBJ2-1,TRBV13,.,CASRGTVSSYNEQFF,TGTGCCAGCAGGGGGACAGTATCATCCTACAATGAGCAGTTCTTC
TRBD1,TRBJ1-3,TRBV10-3,medium-sized,CATDQGDSGNTIYF,TGTGCCACAGACCAGGGGGACTCTGGAAACACCATATATTTT
.,TRBJ2-7,TRBV6-5,few,CASSPGSSYEQYF,TGTGCCAGCAGCCCTGGGTCTTCCTACGAGCAGTACTTC
.,TRBJ1-2,TRBV30,.,CAWQRDVHNYGYTF,TGTGCCTGGCAAAGGGACGTACATAACTATGGCTACACCTTC
TRBD2,TRBJ2-1,TRBV9,.,CASSAAGGYNEQFF,TGTGCCAGCAGCGCTGCGGGGGGCTACAATGAGCAGTTCTTC
.,TRBJ1-5,TRBV6-5,.,CASSTGRVQPQHF,TGTGCCAGCAGTACCGGTCGGGTTCAGCCCCAGCATTTT
.,TRBJ1-4,TRBV6-5,.,CATKSSNEKLFF,TGTGCCACCAAGTCCTCCAATGAAAAACTGTTTTTT
.,TRBJ1-1,TRBV11-2,.,CASSLVGGNEAFF,TGTGCCAGCAGCTTAGTAGGGGGGAATGAAGCTTTCTTT
.,TRBJ2-3,TRBV5-6,.,CASSLEAGASTDTQYF,TGTGCCAGCAGCTTGGAAGCCGGGGCCAGCACAGATACGCAGTATTTT
.,TRBJ2-7,TRBV7-9,.,CASSAPDGYEQYF,TGTGCCAGCAGCGCCCCGGACGGTTACGAGCAGTACTTC
TRBD2,TRBJ2-3,TRBV18,once,CASSPGTGGKDTQYF,TGTGCCAGCTCACCGGGGACGGGGGGAAAAGATACGCAGTATTTT
.,TRBJ1-1,TRBV7-9,.,CASSSNPGRGKNTEAFF,TGTGCCAGCAGCTCCAACCCCGGCCGGGGCAAGAACACTGAAGCTTTCTTT
TRBD1,TRBJ2-3,TRBV5-5,few,CASSLPTGWGDTQYF,TGTGCCAGCAGCTTACCGACAGGGTGGGGAGATACGCAGTATTTT
.,TRBJ1-5,TRBV28,.,CASSSGQGNQPQHF,TGTGCCAGCAGTTCTGGCCAGGGCAATCAGCCCCAGCATTTT
.,TRBJ1-3,TRBV6-1,.,CASSEIRGGSGNTIYF,TGTGCCAGCAGTGAAATCCGGGGGGGCTCTGGAAACACCATATATTTT